This TCR beta chain was sequenced for a study of graft-versus-host responses after intestinal transplantation. Whole-study context: Among the recipients, transplants were multivisceral, liver-intestinal, or isolated intestinal. Whole-study findings and limits: Clonal ratios of graft-versus-host to host-versus-graft in allografts were high for patients exhibiting graft-donor T cell macrochimerism.

Repertoires were generated with immunoSEQ multiplex PCR, while TCRdb's copy carries only in-frame clones and drops some. The sample holds under 140,000 clones, 85% to 95% seen once. Per germline, CDR1 SGDLS and CDR2 YYNGEE. The CDR3 has 15 residues. V lost 0 bases to trimming and J lost 1 base; unmatched junction nucleotides: 3. As for this clone: Its target is unknown.

J is TRBJ2-7 and V is TRBV9; 8 bases are a match to TRBD1. This receptor was taken from a human donor who received an intestinal transplant. The material was unstimulated CD8+ T cells sorted from spleen or lymph node cells, obtained before intestinal transplant. CDR3 protein: CASSVATGESYEQYF. CDR3 in DNA: TGTGCCAGCAGCGTAGCGACAGGGGAATCCTACGAGCAGTACTTC.